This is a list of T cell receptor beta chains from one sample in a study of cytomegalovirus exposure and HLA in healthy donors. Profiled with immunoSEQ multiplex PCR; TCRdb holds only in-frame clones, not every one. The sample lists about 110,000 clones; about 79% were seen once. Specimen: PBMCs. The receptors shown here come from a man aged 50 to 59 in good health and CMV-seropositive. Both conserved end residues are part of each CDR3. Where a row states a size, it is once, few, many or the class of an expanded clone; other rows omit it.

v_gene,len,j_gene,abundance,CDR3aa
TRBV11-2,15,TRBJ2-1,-,CASKRPGGRKNEQFF
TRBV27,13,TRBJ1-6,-,CASSWDFNSPLHF
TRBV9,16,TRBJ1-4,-,CASSLEGSGTNEKLFF
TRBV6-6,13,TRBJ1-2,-,CASTLDRDYGYTF
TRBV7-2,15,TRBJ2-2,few,CASSLDGGASRELFF
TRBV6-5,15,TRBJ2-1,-,CASSLRLAAYNEQFF
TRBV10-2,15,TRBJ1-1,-,CASPPRVEGHTEAFF
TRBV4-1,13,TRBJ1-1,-,CASSDKQGGEAFF
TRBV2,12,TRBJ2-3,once,CASSAQTDTQYF
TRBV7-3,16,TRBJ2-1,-,CASSSHSGGTYNEQFF
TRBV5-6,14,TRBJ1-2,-,CASRPWGVGYGYTF
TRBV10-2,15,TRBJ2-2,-,CASSTLFTNTGELFF
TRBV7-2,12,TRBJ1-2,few,CASSLRRDGYTF
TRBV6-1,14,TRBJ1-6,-,CASRQQGANSPLHF
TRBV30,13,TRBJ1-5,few,CAWSLGTGQPQHF
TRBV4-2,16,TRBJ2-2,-,CASSEGLAVNTGELFF
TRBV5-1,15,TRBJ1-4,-,CASSHDRATNEKLFF
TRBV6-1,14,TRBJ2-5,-,CAISNPPVQETQYF
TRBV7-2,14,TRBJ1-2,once,CASSLGQGGYGYTF
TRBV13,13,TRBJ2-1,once,CASSLARFNEQFF
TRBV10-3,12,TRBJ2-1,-,CAISNKRDEQFF
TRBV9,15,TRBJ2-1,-,CASALGAGVYNEQFF
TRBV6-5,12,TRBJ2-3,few,CATGDREDTQYF
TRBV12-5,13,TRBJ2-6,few,CASSRSGANVLTF
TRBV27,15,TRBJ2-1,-,CASSSGTSGYNEQFF
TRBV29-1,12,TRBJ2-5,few,CSVGRQGETQYF
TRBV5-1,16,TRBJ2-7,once,CASSLGDILSSYEQYF
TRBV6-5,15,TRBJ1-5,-,CASSPRGHSNQPQHF
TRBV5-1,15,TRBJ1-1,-,CASSFRGQMNAEAFF
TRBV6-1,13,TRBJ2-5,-,CASSEEGQTAQYF
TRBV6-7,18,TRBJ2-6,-,CASSYSGTAGSGANVLTF
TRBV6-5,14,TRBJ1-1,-,CASRSGRGNTEAFF
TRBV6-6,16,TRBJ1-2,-,CASSWDRDRVLYGYTF
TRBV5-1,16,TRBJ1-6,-,CASSLLWQGGNSPLHF
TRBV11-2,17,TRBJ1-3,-,CASSLDHRDTVVGTIYF
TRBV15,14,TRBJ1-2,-,CATSSDRVGYGYTF
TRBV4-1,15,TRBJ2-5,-,CASSRSDGELETQYF